Sequencing of this T cell receptor (beta chain) was carried out in a study of cytomegalovirus exposure and HLA in healthy donors. This CDR3 comprises 15 residues. Trimming cost V 5 bases and J 9 bases; bases outside gene matches: 10. Germline lookup yields CDR1 SEHNR and CDR2 FQNEAQ (reference sequence). The study ran its PCR with 60 Vbeta and 13 Jbeta primers. TCRdb's copy holds only in-frame clones and misses some; the assay was immunoSEQ multiplex PCR. The repertoire consists of approximately 180,000 clones, with approximately 78% occurring once and the leading ten covering roughly 1.5%. J is TRBJ2-1 and V is TRBV7-9, with 10 bases matching TRBD2. The sample was PBMCs. The receptor comes from a young woman in good health and CMV-seronegative. The CDR3 reads CASSNGLAVMFEQFF. The CDR3 DNA sequence: TGTGCCAGCAGCAATGGACTAGCGGTAATGTTTGAGCAGTTCTTC. Drawing the rest from reference TRBV7-9 and TRBJ2-1, the complete variable domain is DTGVSQNPRHKITKRGQNVTFRCDPISEHNRLYWYRQTLGQGPEFLTYFQNEAQLEKSRLLSDRFSAERPKGSFSTLEIQRTEQGDSAMYLCASSNGLAVMFEQFFGPGTRLTVL.